This entry describes one TCR beta chain. Its specificity is not known. A second PCR, run for about 7 to 11 cycles, used a sample-barcoded 5' primer plus a J-beta primer mix. Using its own MiXCR run on the 5' RACE reads, TCRdb lists one record per CDR3 protein. The data show hundreds of thousands of distinct CDR3 sequences, approximately 25% seen once. Unmatched junction bases numbered 8, after V lost 3 bases and J lost 3 bases. Germline CDR1 SGHTA, CDR2 FQGNSA. The CDR3 is made up of 18 amino acids. These data are taken from a study of blood T cells in healthy people across ages. Study results and caveats: The study regarded diversity estimates from one million T cells as underestimates.

These data are also associated with another study on T cells of mothers and their children.

This chain connects TRBV7-2 to TRBJ2-7; TRBD2 matches at 16 bases. Source material: blood. This clonotype originated in a boy between 10 and 17 years old in good health. The CDR3 is CASSFGTSGRGRGYEQYF. The CDR3 DNA is TGTGCCAGCAGCTTCGGGACTAGCGGGAGGGGGAGGGGCTACGAGCAGTACTTC.